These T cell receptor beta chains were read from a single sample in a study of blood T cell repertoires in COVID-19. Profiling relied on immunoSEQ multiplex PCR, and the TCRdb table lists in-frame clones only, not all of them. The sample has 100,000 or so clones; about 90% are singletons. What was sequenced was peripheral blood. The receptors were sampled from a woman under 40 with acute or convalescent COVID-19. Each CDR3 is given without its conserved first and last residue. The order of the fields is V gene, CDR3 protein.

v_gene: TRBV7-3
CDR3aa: ASSLSPGVEAF

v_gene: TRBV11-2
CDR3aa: ASSSSSGSSYEQY

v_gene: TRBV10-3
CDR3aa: AISPRGDYGYT

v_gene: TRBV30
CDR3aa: AWSQGLLLSYNSPLH

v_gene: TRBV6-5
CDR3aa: ASSYSDAQILDGYT

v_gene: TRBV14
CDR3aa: ASSQRPGQGVGPTDTQY

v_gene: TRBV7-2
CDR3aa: ASSLALAGGPSSYNEQF

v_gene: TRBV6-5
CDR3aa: ASRRGQVPNEKLF

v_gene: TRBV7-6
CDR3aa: ASSLYQRLGPDTQY

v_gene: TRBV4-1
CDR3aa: ASSLAGGSGEKLF

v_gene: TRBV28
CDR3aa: ASSFDRLNQPQH

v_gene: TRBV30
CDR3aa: AWSVGGSSYEQY

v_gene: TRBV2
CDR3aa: ASRTRGLNTEAF

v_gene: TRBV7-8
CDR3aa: ASRGQAQNVLH

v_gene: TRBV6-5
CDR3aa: ASSYSGTDYEQY

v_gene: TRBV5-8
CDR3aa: ASTFYRGHEQY

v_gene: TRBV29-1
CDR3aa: SVGDSYNEQF

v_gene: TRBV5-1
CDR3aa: ASSLDPGAKNIQY

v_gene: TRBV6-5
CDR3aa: ASSYPPLNEQF

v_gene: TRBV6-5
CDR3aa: ASISGWSNAAF

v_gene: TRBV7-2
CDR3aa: ASSKEQGFVGEAF

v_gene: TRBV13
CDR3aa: ASSLGQGVDEQY

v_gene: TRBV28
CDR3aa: ASGGRYALGSGANVLT

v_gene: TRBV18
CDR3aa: ASSPGTSGGAGEQF

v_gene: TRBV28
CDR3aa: ASSPETVYNSPLH

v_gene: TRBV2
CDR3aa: ASSGASGANVLT

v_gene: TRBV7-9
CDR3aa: ASSSGQGTNEKLF

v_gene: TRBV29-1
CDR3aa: SVEDQGLYGYT

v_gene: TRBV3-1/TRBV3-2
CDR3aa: ASSRLQGVYEQY

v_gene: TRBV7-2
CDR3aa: ASSFTFNYGYT

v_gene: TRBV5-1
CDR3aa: ASSPRAGEGQPQH

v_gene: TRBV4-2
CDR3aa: ASSHYGSGGDNTGELF

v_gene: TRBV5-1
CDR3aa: ASSTGQGGYYGYT

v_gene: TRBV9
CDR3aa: ASSPTPNTGELF

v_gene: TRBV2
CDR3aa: ASLQQPGQGYGYT

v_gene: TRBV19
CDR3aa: ASSGTESTGELF

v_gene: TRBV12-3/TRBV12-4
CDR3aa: ASRQGQTDTQY

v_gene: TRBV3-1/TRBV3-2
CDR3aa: ASSRSGGLYNEQF